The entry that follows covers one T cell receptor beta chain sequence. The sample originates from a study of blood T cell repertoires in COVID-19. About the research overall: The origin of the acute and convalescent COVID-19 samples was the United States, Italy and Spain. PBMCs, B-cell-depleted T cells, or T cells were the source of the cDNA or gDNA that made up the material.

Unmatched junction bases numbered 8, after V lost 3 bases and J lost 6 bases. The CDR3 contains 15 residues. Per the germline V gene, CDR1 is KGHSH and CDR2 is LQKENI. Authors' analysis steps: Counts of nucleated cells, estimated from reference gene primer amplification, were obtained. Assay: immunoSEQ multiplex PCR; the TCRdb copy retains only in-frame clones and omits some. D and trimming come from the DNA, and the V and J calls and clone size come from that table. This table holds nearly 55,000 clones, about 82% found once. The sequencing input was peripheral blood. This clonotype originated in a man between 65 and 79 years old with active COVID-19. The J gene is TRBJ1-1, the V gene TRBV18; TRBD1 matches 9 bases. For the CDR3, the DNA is TGTGCCAGCTCACCGGGGACAGGGTGGTTCCCTGAAGCTTTCTTT. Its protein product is CASSPGTGWFPEAFF.